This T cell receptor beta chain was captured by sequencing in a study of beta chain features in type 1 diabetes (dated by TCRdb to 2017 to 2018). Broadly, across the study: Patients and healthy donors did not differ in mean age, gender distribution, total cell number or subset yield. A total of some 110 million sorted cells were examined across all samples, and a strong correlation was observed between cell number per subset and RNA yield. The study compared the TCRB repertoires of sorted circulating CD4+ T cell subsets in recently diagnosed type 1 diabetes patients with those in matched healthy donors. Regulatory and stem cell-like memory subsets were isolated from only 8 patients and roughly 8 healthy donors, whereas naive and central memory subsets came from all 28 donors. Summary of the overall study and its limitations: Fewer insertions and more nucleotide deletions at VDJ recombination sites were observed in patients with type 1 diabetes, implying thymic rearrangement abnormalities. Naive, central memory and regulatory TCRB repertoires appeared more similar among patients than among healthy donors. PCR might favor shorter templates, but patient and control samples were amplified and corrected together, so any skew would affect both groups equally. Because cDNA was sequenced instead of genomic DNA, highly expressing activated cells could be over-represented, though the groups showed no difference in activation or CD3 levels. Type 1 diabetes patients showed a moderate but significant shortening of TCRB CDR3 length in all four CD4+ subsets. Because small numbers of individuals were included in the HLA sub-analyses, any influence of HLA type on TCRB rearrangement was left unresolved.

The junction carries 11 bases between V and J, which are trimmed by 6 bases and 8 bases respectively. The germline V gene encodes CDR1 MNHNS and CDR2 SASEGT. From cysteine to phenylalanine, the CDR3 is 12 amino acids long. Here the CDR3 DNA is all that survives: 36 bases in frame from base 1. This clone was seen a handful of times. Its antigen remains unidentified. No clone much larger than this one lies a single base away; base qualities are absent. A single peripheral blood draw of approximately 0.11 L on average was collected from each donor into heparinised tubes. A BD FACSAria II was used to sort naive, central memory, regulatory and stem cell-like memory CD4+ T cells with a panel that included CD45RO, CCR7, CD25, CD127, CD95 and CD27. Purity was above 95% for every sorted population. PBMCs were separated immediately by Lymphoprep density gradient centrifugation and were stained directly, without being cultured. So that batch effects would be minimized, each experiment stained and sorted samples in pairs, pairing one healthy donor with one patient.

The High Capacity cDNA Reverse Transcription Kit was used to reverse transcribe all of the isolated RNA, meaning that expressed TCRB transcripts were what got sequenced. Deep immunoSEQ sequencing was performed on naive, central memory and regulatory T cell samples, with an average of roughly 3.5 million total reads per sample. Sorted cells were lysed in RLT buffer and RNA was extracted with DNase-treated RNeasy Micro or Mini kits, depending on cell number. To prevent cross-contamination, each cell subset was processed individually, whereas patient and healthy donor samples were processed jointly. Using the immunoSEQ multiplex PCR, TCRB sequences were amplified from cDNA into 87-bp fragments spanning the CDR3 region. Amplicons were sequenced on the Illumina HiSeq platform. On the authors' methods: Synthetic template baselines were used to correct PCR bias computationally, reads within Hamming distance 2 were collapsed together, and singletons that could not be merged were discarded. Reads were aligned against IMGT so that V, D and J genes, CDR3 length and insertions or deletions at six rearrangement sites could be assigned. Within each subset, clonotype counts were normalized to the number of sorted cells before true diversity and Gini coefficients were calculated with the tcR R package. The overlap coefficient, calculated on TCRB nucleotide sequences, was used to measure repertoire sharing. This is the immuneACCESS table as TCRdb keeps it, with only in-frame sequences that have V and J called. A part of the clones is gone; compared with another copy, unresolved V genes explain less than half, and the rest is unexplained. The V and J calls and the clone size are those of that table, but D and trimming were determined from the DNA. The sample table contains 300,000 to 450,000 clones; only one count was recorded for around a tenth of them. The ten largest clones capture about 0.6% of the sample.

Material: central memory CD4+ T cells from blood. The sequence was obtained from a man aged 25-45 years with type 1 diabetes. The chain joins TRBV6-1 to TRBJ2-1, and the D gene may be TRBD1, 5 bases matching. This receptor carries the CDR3 CASRTAVDEQFF. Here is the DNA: TGTGCCAGCAGGACAGCCGTGGATGAGCAGTTCTTC.